This paragraph covers one TCR beta chain sequence. Its target is unknown. The CDR3 length is 16 residues. Trimming removed 7 bases from V and 3 bases from J; junction bases left unmatched: 9. The data are from a study of identical twins. Study-wide results and limits: Memory repertoires showed no such pattern, whereas abundant cord blood beta clonotypes carried fewer insertions.

One entry per CDR3 protein results from TCRdb running MiXCR on the 5' RACE reads. Of about 890,000 distinct CDR3 sequences in the sample, 9% to 15% were seen once. The sample was also reused in another study, on yellow fever vaccine responses in identical twins. That source adds: Reportedly, the response of twins' T cells to the vaccine seemed partly convergent, partly personalized.

The sequenced sample consisted of PBMCs. The chain has TRBV12-3 or TRBV12-4 and TRBJ2-5, with TRBD2 matching 12 bases. The receptor was isolated from a woman younger than 30 in good health. CDR3 nucleotide sequence: TGTGCCAGCACTTTCGGTCTAGCGGGGGGGAAAGAGACCCAGTACTTC. As protein: CASTFGLAGGKETQYF.